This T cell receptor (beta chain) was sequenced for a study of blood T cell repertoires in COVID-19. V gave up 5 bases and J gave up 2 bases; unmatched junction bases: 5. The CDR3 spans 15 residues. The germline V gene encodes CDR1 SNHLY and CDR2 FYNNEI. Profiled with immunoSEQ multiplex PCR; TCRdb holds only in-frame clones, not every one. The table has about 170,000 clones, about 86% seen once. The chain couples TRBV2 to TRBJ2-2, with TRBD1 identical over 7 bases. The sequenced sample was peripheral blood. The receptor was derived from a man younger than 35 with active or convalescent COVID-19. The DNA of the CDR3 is TGTGCCAGCAGTCCCGGGGACAGTAACACCGGGGAGCTGTTTTTT. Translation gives CASSPGDSNTGELFF.